The 27 T cell receptor beta chains below all came from one sample that was sequenced in a study of T cells in Graves' hyperthyroidism and ophthalmopathy. It was RNA transcripts that yielded the amplified TCR beta CDR3 regions. First-round RT-PCR of the TCR CDR3 relied on the HTBI primer set. Via MiXCR, TCRdb re-called the multiplex PCR reads, giving one row per CDR3 protein. The sample records hundreds of thousands of distinct CDR3 sequences, 45% being singletons. Material for sequencing was peripheral blood or thyroid tissue (not recorded which). All receptors come from an adult man with Graves' disease, either hyperthyroidism or ophthalmopathy (not recorded which).

The chain has TRBV7-8 and TRBJ1-4; 7 nucleotides align to TRBD1. This CDR3 has 16 residues. Unmatched junction bases numbered 8, after V lost 1 base and J lost 6 bases. Germline loops: CDR1 SGHVS, CDR2 FQNEAQ. In nucleotides, the CDR3 is TGTGCCAGCAGCTTAGGGTTCGGGACAGCGGATGAAAAACTGTTTTTT. Protein sequence: CASSLGFGTADEKLFF.

This clonotype appeared many times. V is TRBV29-1 and J is TRBJ1-2; 8 bases are shared with TRBD1. The CDR3 contains 13 residues. Germline loops: CDR1 SQVTM, CDR2 ANQGSEA. V trimming: 4 bases; J trimming: 6 bases; junction bases outside the gene matches: 7. CDR3 coding DNA: TGCAGCGTTGGGCAGGGGGCGAAGGATGGCTACACCTTC. Translating gives CSVGQGAKDGYTF. The full variable domain, its missing parts supplied by reference TRBV29-1 and TRBJ1-2, is SAVISQKPSRDICQRGTSLTIQCQVDSQVTMMFWYRQQPGQSLTLIATANQGSEATYESGFVIDKFPISRPNLTFSTLTVSNMSPEDSSIYLCSVGQGAKDGYTFGSGTRLTVV.

V is TRBV5-4 and J is TRBJ1-6; 12 bases map to TRBD1. The CDR3 totals 16 residues. V was clipped by 4 bases and J by 6 bases; unmatched bases: 5. The V gene's germline CDR1 is SGHNT and CDR2 YYREEE (reference sequence). The CDR3 nucleotides are TGTGCCAGCAGCGTGGGACAGGGGGCGGTTAATTCACCCCTCCACTTT. It yields the protein CASSVGQGAVNSPLHF.

At least ten counts were recorded for this clonotype. The chain recombines TRBV10-2 with TRBJ1-5, with D tentatively TRBD1 (6 bases). The V gene lost 6 bases and the J gene lost 7 bases, with 13 bases spanning the gap. The CDR3 covers 13 residues. In germline, CDR1 is WSHSY, CDR2 SAAADI. In DNA form, the CDR3 reads TGCGCCAGCAGCGCACCTGGGGGCCAGCCCCAGCATTTT. Translation gives CASSAPGGQPQHF.

This clonotype has ten or more counts. J is TRBJ1-5 and V is TRBV6-5, with TRBD1 as a possible D gene (6 bases). V shed 5 bases and J shed 9 bases, with 14 bases lying between them. Germline V gives CDR1 MNHEY, CDR2 SVGAGI. The CDR3 is 13 amino acids. The CDR3 region is CASSDTGSGPQHF. CDR3 in DNA: TGTGCCAGCAGTGACACAGGGTCCGGGCCCCAGCATTTT.

The chain has TRBV7-9 and TRBJ1-4; no definite D call. V was cut by 1 base and J by 11 bases, with 14 bases left in between. Germline values: CDR1 SEHNR, CDR2 FQNEAQ (reference sequence). This CDR3 region has 14 residues. The CDR3 protein is CASSLGVVGEKLFF. Written as DNA, the CDR3 is TGTGCCAGCAGCTTAGGGGTGGTTGGGGAGAAACTGTTTTTT.

The chain couples TRBV5-1 to TRBJ2-7, with D possibly matching TRBD2 (5 bases). CDR1 and CDR2 (germline): SGHRS, YFSETQ. The CDR3 sequence is 13 residues long. The V end was cut by 0 bases, the J end by 7 bases, with 11 bases between. CDR3 in DNA: TGCGCCAGCAGCTTGGCCGGACTCCGAGAGCAGTACTTC. It yields the protein CASSLAGLREQYF.

The chain recombines TRBV7-2 with TRBJ2-7; D could derive from TRBD1 or TRBD2 (5 bases each). Germline-derived CDR1 and CDR2 are SGHTA and FQGNSA. The length of the CDR3 is 15 residues. V lost 1 base, J lost 2 bases, and 12 bases lay in between. This CDR3 reads CASSLVGDGAYEQYF. The CDR3 region has the DNA TGTGCCAGCAGCTTAGTCGGGGACGGGGCCTACGAGCAGTACTTC.

The chain employs TRBV29-1 and TRBJ1-1, with TRBD1 as a possible D gene (5 bases). V lost 4 bases to trimming and J lost 1 base, with 10 bases between them. Looked up from germline, CDR1 is SQVTM and CDR2 is ANQGSEA. CDR3 size: 13 residues. This CDR3 is CSVAGRTNTEAFF. The CDR3 coding sequence is TGCAGCGTTGCGGGACGGACGAACACTGAAGCTTTCTTT.

This clonotype was counted ten times or more. The chain is built from TRBV29-1 and TRBJ2-2; D is possibly TRBD1 or TRBD2 (5 bases each). V lost 7 bases and J lost 0, with 9 bases in between. Germline CDR1 reads SQVTM; CDR2 reads ANQGSEA. The CDR3 runs 13 residues. The CDR3 sequence is CSGDVSNTGELFF. The CDR3 DNA reads as TGCAGCGGGGACGTTTCGAACACCGGGGAGCTGTTTTTT.

The V gene is TRBV19, the J gene TRBJ1-2, with D possibly matching TRBD1 (5 bases). The V end was cut by 6 bases, the J end by 1 base, with 9 bases between. The germline V gene encodes CDR1 LNHDA and CDR2 SQIVND (reference sequence). The CDR3 runs to 13 residues. CDR3 in amino acids: CASSAGFNYGYTF. As DNA, the CDR3 is TGTGCCAGTAGCGCAGGGTTTAACTATGGCTACACCTTC.

This chain uses TRBV20-1 with TRBJ1-1; D is unclear. V was cut by 3 bases and J by 4 bases, with 12 bases left in between. From germline, CDR1 is DFQATT and CDR2 SNEGSKA (reference sequence). CDR3 length: 13 amino acids. This CDR3 is CSASWGRPTEAFF. For the CDR3, the DNA is TGCAGTGCTAGTTGGGGAAGACCCACTGAAGCTTTCTTT.

In regard to this clonotype: A junction boundary mismatches the germline segment, possibly from a read error. The chain links TRBV25-1 to TRBJ1-2; D ambiguous. There are 11 residues in the CDR3. Germline CDR1 reads MGHDK; CDR2 reads SYGVNS. CDR3 DNA: TGTGCCACCAGTTTCGGCGATGGCTACACCTTC. It yields the protein CATSFGDGYTF.

The V and J genes are TRBV19 and TRBJ1-3; no clear D. The ends were cut back, 9 bases at V and 0 bases at J, with 18 bases in the middle. The CDR3 runs to 16 residues. The V gene's germline CDR1 is LNHDA and CDR2 SQIVND (reference sequence). The CDR3 loop is CASSVEPRSSGNTIYF. As DNA, the CDR3 is TGTGCCAGCAGCGTAGAACCCAGGAGCTCTGGAAACACCATATATTTT.

This clonotype was observed a handful of times. The V gene is TRBV20-1, the J gene TRBJ2-7, with TRBD2 identical over 13 bases. V lost 4 bases to trimming and J lost 6 bases; unmatched junction nucleotides: 15. CDR1 is DFQATT, CDR2 SNEGSKA, per germline (reference sequence). This CDR3 contains 17 residues. This CDR3 is CSATKDHRLAGGREQYF. The DNA for the CDR3 is TGCAGTGCTACTAAGGACCACCGACTAGCGGGAGGTCGCGAGCAGTACTTC.

The chain combines TRBV12-3 or TRBV12-4 with TRBJ2-5; D is perhaps TRBD2 (5 bases). V lost 6 bases and J 5 bases, leaving 25 bases between the germline ends. This CDR3 is built from 17 residues. CDR3 region: CASSRSGEAETGETQYF. The DNA of the CDR3 is TGTGCCAGCAGCCGGTCTGGCGAGGCGGAGACGGGGGAGACCCAGTACTTC.

V usage is TRBV28 and J usage is TRBJ1-2; D is unresolved. Per germline, CDR1 MDHEN and CDR2 SYDVKM. V was clipped by 2 bases and J by 9 bases, with 10 bases between them. CDR3 length: 12 amino acids. In DNA form, the CDR3 reads TGTGCCAGCAGTTTAAGCGGTTTTAGCTACACCTTC. The encoded protein is CASSLSGFSYTF.

This clonotype was found many times. This rearrangement joins TRBV12-3 or TRBV12-4 to TRBJ2-7; D assignment may be TRBD1 or TRBD2 (5 bases each). CDR3 length: 14 amino acids. V was trimmed by 5 bases and J by 2 bases, leaving 13 bases between them. CDR3 DNA sequence: TGTGCCAGCAGTCTCGGGACCGCGGCCTACGAGCAGTACTTC. Its translation is CASSLGTAAYEQYF.

This clonotype was found many times. This sequence joins TRBV9 and TRBJ1-6, with unresolved D. Looked up from germline, CDR1 is SGDLS and CDR2 is YYNGEE. The CDR3 has 14 residues. V was clipped by 0 bases and J by 6 bases, with 7 bases between them. The CDR3 region has the DNA TGTGCCAGCAGCGTAGAACACCGTAATTCACCCCTCCACTTT. This codes for CASSVEHRNSPLHF.

This clonotype occurred a few times. This sequence joins TRBV7-2 and TRBJ1-6; 7 nucleotides align to TRBD1. Germline V CDR1 and CDR2: SGHTA, FQGNSA. Trimming at V came to 3 bases and at J to 14 bases, leaving 10 bases not matched to a gene. The CDR3 has 14 amino acids. Here the CDR3 reads CASSLGQFIPTLHF. The CDR3 coding sequence is TGTGCCAGCAGCTTGGGACAGTTTATCCCCACCCTCCACTTT.

This clonotype was detected once. Here the CDR3 DNA reads TGCAGTGCTAGAGGTATGGCCCCACTCAACTATGGCTACACCTTC. Translation gives CSARGMAPLNYGYTF. The gene calls are TRBV29-1 and TRBJ1-2; D ambiguous. The length of the CDR3 is 15 residues. Germline V lookup: CDR1 SQVTM, CDR2 ANQGSEA. Based on the CDR3 plus reference TRBV29-1 and TRBJ1-2, the full variable domain is SAVISQKPSRDICQRGTSLTIQCQVDSQVTMMFWYRQQPGQSLTLIATANQGSEATYESGFVIDKFPISRPNLTFSTLTVSNMSPEDSSIYLCSARGMAPLNYGYTFGSGTRLTVV.

In this sample, this clonotype turned up a few times. The chain links TRBV20-1 to TRBJ1-1; TRBD1 might be the D (5 bases). V lost 0 bases and J 7 bases, leaving 12 bases between the germline ends. The CDR3 has 13 residues. Germline loops: CDR1 DFQATT, CDR2 SNEGSKA (reference sequence). CDR3 residues: CSARDSGQVEAFF. For the CDR3, the DNA is TGCAGTGCTAGAGATTCAGGGCAAGTTGAAGCTTTCTTT.

A remark on this clonotype: A read error may be the cause here, since a much bigger clone is one base away. This chain joins TRBV29-1 and TRBJ2-7; TRBD2 is a possible D gene (6 bases). Trimming stripped 6 bases from V and 11 bases from J, with 8 bases between. This CDR3 is 8 amino acids long. The germline CDR1 and CDR2 sequences are SQVTM and ANQGSEA. CDR3 protein: CSVGEEYF. In nucleotides, the CDR3 is TGCAGCGTCGGGGAGGAGTACTTC.

As concerns this clonotype: This may come from a read error, since a much larger clone is one base off. The chain links TRBV2 to TRBJ1-2; D is ambiguous. Germline CDR1 and CDR2: SNHLY and FYNNEI. CDR3 size: 13 residues. Here the CDR3 DNA reads TGTGCCAGCATAACGGGAGGAAACTATGGCCACACCTTC. Translated, it gives CASITGGNYGHTF.

This clonotype was recorded many times. The chain recombines TRBV2 with TRBJ2-6; 7 bases map to TRBD1. V lost 7 bases, J lost 2 bases, and 11 bases stayed unmatched. CDR1 SNHLY and CDR2 FYNNEI come from the germline V gene. The CDR3 runs to 17 residues. As DNA, the CDR3 is TGTGCCAGCACCGAGGGTAGGGGGCGTCCTGGGGCCAACGTCCTGACTTTC. Its translation: CASTEGRGRPGANVLTF.

The V call is TRBV20-1, the J call TRBJ1-2; D is possibly TRBD1 (5 bases). Germline V gene sequence: CDR1 DFQATT, CDR2 SNEGSKA (reference sequence). This CDR3 region has 18 residues. Trimming cost V 1 base and J 4 bases, with 25 bases left between them. CDR3 nucleotides: TGCAGTGCTAGAGGTCTGGGGGGGAACGATCCCGGGGGCTATGGCTACACCTTC. Translating it yields CSARGLGGNDPGGYGYTF.

This clonotype was recorded only once. This rearrangement joins TRBV6-2 or TRBV6-3 to TRBJ2-7, with D unclear. The CDR3 totals 15 residues. With 6 bases removed from V and 0 bases from J, the gap between germline ends came to 15 bases. CDR1 is MNHEY, CDR2 SVGEGT, per germline. The DNA for the CDR3 is TGTGCCAGCAGCCAAAAACCGGTCTACTCCTACGAGCAGTACTTC. It yields the protein CASSQKPVYSYEQYF.